A single sample gave rise to the 25 T cell receptor beta chains below, sequenced in a study of T cell responses to AZD1222 COVID-19 vaccine. Produced via immunoSEQ multiplex PCR; TCRdb's table is partial and in-frame only. The sample comprises roughly 99,000 clones, roughly nine tenths of which are singletons, and approximately 9% rests with the top ten. The material was peripheral blood, obtained 28 days after the second AZD1222 dose. These receptors were taken from an adult who received the AZD1222 COVID-19 vaccine.

The genes are TRBV11-2 and TRBJ1-1; D is undetermined. There are 16 residues in the CDR3. Germline CDR1 SGHAT, CDR2 FQNNGV. With 2 bases removed from V and 2 bases from J, the gap between germline ends came to 15 bases. CDR3 in amino acids: CASSLRGMGSNTEAFF. Here the CDR3 DNA reads TGTGCCAGCAGCTTACGCGGGATGGGAAGTAACACTGAAGCTTTCTTT.

The V and J genes are TRBV7-9 and TRBJ1-3; 8 bases are shared with TRBD1. This CDR3 comprises 15 residues. V lost 5 bases and J lost 2; bases outside the gene matches: 5. CDR1 is SEHNR and CDR2 is FQNEAQ in the germline V gene (reference sequence). CDR3: CASSGQGSPGNTIYF. CDR3 coding DNA: TGTGCCAGCAGCGGACAGGGATCTCCTGGAAACACCATATATTTT.

This clone has just one count. The genes are TRBV6-2 or TRBV6-3 and TRBJ1-3; D not certain. CDR1 and CDR2 from the germline V gene are MNHEY and SVGEGT. The CDR3 is 14 residues long. Trimming pared 2 bases from V and 1 base from J, leaving 6 bases between. CDR3 loop: CASSYGPSGNTIYF. CDR3 coding DNA: TGTGCCAGCAGTTACGGGCCGTCTGGAAACACCATATATTTT.

The V and J genes are TRBV27 and TRBJ2-3, with 13 nucleotides matching TRBD2. Germline CDR1 MNHEY, CDR2 SMNVEV (reference sequence). The CDR3 is made up of 17 amino acids. Trimming took 3 bases from V and 2 from J; bases not matched to a gene: 5. CDR3 sequence reads: CASSFDGTSGNTDTQYF. DNA of the CDR3: TGTGCCAGCAGTTTCGACGGGACTAGCGGGAACACAGATACGCAGTATTTT.

The chain has TRBV5-6 and TRBJ1-1, with TRBD1 identical over 7 bases. Germline CDR1 is SGHDT and CDR2 is YYEEEE. Losses at the gene ends were 5 bases for V and 5 bases for J; bases not matched to a gene: 9. This CDR3 has 14 amino acids. This CDR3 is CASSRDSGRTEAFF. CDR3 nucleotide sequence: TGTGCCAGCAGTAGGGACAGTGGGCGGACTGAAGCTTTCTTT.

This clone is a singleton in its sample. This chain links TRBV19 with TRBJ2-1; 7 nucleotides align to TRBD2. The ends lost 4 bases at V and 8 bases at J; junction bases unmatched: 11. The length of the CDR3 is 15 residues. Germline values: CDR1 LNHDA, CDR2 SQIVND (reference sequence). CDR3 nucleotide sequence: TGTGCCAGTAGTACCCGGGACTATTCGGCGGATGAGCAGTTCTTC. Its translation: CASSTRDYSADEQFF.

For the CDR3, the DNA is TGTGCCAGCAGCGTAGAGGGGGACGTAAGGGATTCACCCCTCCACTTT. The encoded protein is CASSVEGDVRDSPLHF. This chain joins TRBV9 and TRBJ1-6, with D possibly being TRBD1 (6 bases). The CDR3 totals 16 residues. V was cut by 0 bases and J by 8 bases, with 15 bases left in between. Germline values: CDR1 SGDLS, CDR2 YYNGEE.

The J gene is TRBJ2-7, the V gene TRBV29-1; TRBD2 matches 9 bases. Germline CDR1 is SQVTM and CDR2 is ANQGSEA. CDR3 length equals 11 residues. V gave up 7 bases and J gave up 4 bases; unmatched junction bases: 2. CDR3 region: CSGTSAYEQYF. For the CDR3, the DNA is TGCAGCGGGACTAGCGCGTACGAGCAGTACTTC.

V and J are TRBV5-1 and TRBJ1-6; TRBD1 matches 10 bases. The CDR3 length is 17 residues. Germline-derived CDR1 and CDR2 are SGHRS and YFSETQ. The V segment lost 0 bases and the J segment 6 bases; nucleotides outside the gene matches: 6. The DNA for the CDR3 is TGCGCCAGCAGCTTGGGTGTTGGGGACAGGGGTAATTCACCCCTCCACTTT. Translating it yields CASSLGVGDRGNSPLHF.

This clone was detected only once. The rearrangement links TRBV6-5 to TRBJ2-1, with TRBD1 matching over 8 bases. The CDR3 consists of 13 residues. The V segment lost 3 bases and the J segment 7 bases; nucleotides outside the gene matches: 2. CDR1 and CDR2 from the germline V gene are MNHEY and SVGAGI. The CDR3 loop is CASSYDRGNEQFF. The CDR3 DNA sequence: TGTGCCAGCAGTTATGACAGGGGAAATGAGCAGTTCTTC.

To note about this clone: Sequence at one end of the junction differs from germline and may be a read error. The rearrangement joins TRBV7-7 to TRBJ2-5, with 7 nucleotides matching TRBD2. The germline V gene encodes CDR1 SSHAT and CDR2 FNYEAQ (reference sequence). This CDR3 contains 15 residues. The CDR3 loop reads CASSSQGGSQKTQYF. The CDR3 DNA reads TGTGCCAGCAGCTCCCAAGGCGGGAGCCAAAAGACCCAGTACTTC.

The rearrangement joins TRBV5-1 to TRBJ2-2; 7 bases fit TRBD1. With 4 bases clipped from V and 6 bases from J, the junction kept 9 bases outside the gene matches. The CDR3 runs to 15 residues. The germline V gene encodes CDR1 SGHRS and CDR2 YFSETQ. The CDR3 DNA reads TGCGCCAGCAGCCCGAGGGACAGTGGAGCCGGGGAGCTGTTTTTT. Amino acid sequence: CASSPRDSGAGELFF.

The chain is built from TRBV6-5 and TRBJ2-7; 8 bases line up with TRBD1. V was pared by 10 bases and J by 2 bases, with 10 bases of the junction left unmatched. This CDR3 has 14 residues. Germline CDR1 MNHEY, CDR2 SVGAGI. The CDR3 region has the DNA TGTGCCACACGGGCCGGGACAGGAACCTACGAGCAGTACTTC. Its translation: CATRAGTGTYEQYF.

The chain recombines TRBV4-1 with TRBJ2-5; 9 bases agree with TRBD2. CDR3 length: 18 amino acids. Trimming cost V 0 bases and J 5 bases; bases outside gene matches: 13. Per the germline V gene, CDR1 is MGHRA and CDR2 is YSYEKL. In DNA form, the CDR3 reads TGCGCCAGCAGCCAAGATCTGGCCTCGGCCAGCGGGAGGGAGACCCAGTACTTC. As protein: CASSQDLASASGRETQYF.

J is TRBJ2-2 and V is TRBV5-1; 10 bases align to TRBD2. Germline V CDR1 and CDR2: SGHRS, YFSETQ. Trimming took 5 bases from V and 0 from J; bases not matched to a gene: 7. This CDR3 spans 17 amino acids. CDR3 DNA: TGCGCCAGCAGTATAGCGGGAGGACTATCGAACACCGGGGAGCTGTTTTTT. Protein sequence: CASSIAGGLSNTGELFF. Combining the CDR3 with reference TRBV5-1 and TRBJ2-2 gives the whole variable domain KAGVTQTPRYLIKTRGQQVTLSCSPISGHRSVSWYQQTPGQGLQFLFEYFSETQRNKGNFPGRFSGRQFSNSRSEMNVSTLELGDSALYLCASSIAGGLSNTGELFFGEGSRLTVL.

This chain connects TRBV5-1 to TRBJ2-2; the D gene is possibly TRBD1 (6 bases). CDR3 length: 14 residues. V was pared by 3 bases and J by 5 bases, with 11 bases between. Germline assignment: CDR1 SGHRS and CDR2 YFSETQ. The CDR3 coding sequence is TGCGCCAGCAGCTCAGATACAGGGACCGGGGAGCTGTTTTTT. Its translation: CASSSDTGTGELFF. The variable domain in full, completed from reference TRBV5-1 and TRBJ2-2, reads KAGVTQTPRYLIKTRGQQVTLSCSPISGHRSVSWYQQTPGQGLQFLFEYFSETQRNKGNFPGRFSGRQFSNSRSEMNVSTLELGDSALYLCASSSDTGTGELFFGEGSRLTVL.

The rearrangement links TRBV19 to TRBJ1-5; TRBD1 matches at 7 bases. Germline V CDR1 and CDR2: LNHDA, SQIVND (reference sequence). This CDR3 region has 15 residues. With V trimmed by 6 bases and J by 0 bases, 5 bases remained unmatched. CDR3 in amino acids: CASSLGQISNQPQHF. The DNA for the CDR3 is TGTGCCAGTAGCCTGGGACAGATTAGCAATCAGCCCCAGCATTTT.

The chain is built from TRBV7-6 and TRBJ2-1; 10 nucleotides line up with TRBD2. V was pared by 3 bases and J by 3 bases, with 14 bases of the junction left unmatched. CDR3 length: 19 amino acids. Germline CDR1 reads SGHVS; CDR2 reads FNYEAQ. CDR3 DNA: TGTGCCAGCAGCTTCCAACTAGCGGGGAGGTTTCTTATCTACAATGAGCAGTTCTTC. Translated, it gives CASSFQLAGRFLIYNEQFF.

V and J are TRBV24-1 and TRBJ1-5; 8 bases agree with TRBD1. Germline CDR1 is KGHDR and CDR2 is SFDVKD. The CDR3 consists of 16 residues. Unmatched junction bases numbered 7, after V lost 6 bases and J lost 1 base. CDR3 in amino acids: CATSSGGDWSNQPQHF. Written as DNA, the CDR3 is TGTGCCACCAGTTCAGGGGGCGATTGGAGCAATCAGCCCCAGCATTTT.

This chain links TRBV18 with TRBJ1-4; D possibly corresponds to TRBD1 (5 bases). This CDR3 region has 15 residues. Trimming cost V 3 bases and J 6 bases, with 14 bases left between them. Germline V gives CDR1 KGHSH, CDR2 LQKENI. The CDR3 protein is CASSPRPGGDEKLFF. In DNA, the CDR3 is TGTGCCAGCTCACCTCGGCCCGGGGGGGATGAAAAACTGTTTTTT.

This chain connects TRBV24-1 to TRBJ1-5; D is undetermined. Germline values: CDR1 KGHDR, CDR2 SFDVKD. Trimming cost V 4 bases and J 0 bases, with 12 bases left between them. The CDR3 contains 16 residues. As DNA, the CDR3 is TGTGCCACCAGTGAGACGGAATTACCTAGCAATCAGCCCCAGCATTTT. Residues: CATSETELPSNQPQHF.

This chain joins TRBV7-8 and TRBJ2-1; D is possibly TRBD1 (6 bases). The CDR3 loop spans 17 amino acids. The germline V gene encodes CDR1 SGHVS and CDR2 FQNEAQ. Trimming took off 2 bases at V and 5 bases at J, with 19 bases between the two ends. CDR3 nucleotide sequence: TGTGCCAGCAGCTTATCAGGGGTTACCCACCTAAACAATGAGCAGTTCTTC. Its translation: CASSLSGVTHLNNEQFF. Full variable domain (outside the CDR3, taken from reference TRBV7-8 and TRBJ2-1): GAGVSQSPRYKVAKRGQDVALRCDPISGHVSLFWYQQALGQGPEFLTYFQNEAQLDKSGLPSDRFFAERPEGSVSTLKIQRTQQEDSAVYLCASSLSGVTHLNNEQFFGPGTRLTVL.

The J gene is TRBJ1-2, the V gene TRBV6-2 or TRBV6-3; D ambiguous. Germline lookup yields CDR1 MNHEY and CDR2 SVGEGT. The V end was cut by 4 bases, the J end by 8 bases, with 14 bases between. The CDR3 is made up of 13 amino acids. The CDR3 here is CASSWTGGVGYTF. CDR3 coding DNA: TGTGCCAGCAGTTGGACGGGTGGCGTAGGCTACACCTTC.

The V call is TRBV18, the J call TRBJ2-2; TRBD2 aligns across 8 bases. The CDR3 consists of 16 residues. In germline, CDR1 is KGHSH, CDR2 LQKENI. J was trimmed by 7 bases and V by 0 bases; bases with no gene match: 7. This chain's CDR3 is CASSPPAREGLGELFF. The CDR3 DNA is TGTGCCAGCTCACCACCTGCCCGGGAGGGACTCGGGGAGCTGTTTTTT.

V is TRBV9 and J is TRBJ2-1; perhaps TRBD2 as D (6 bases). V was shortened by 0 bases and J by 9 bases, with 13 bases between the two germline ends. The germline V gene has CDR1 SGDLS and CDR2 YYNGEE. This CDR3 is built from 14 residues. CDR3 sequence: CASSVGVEGGEQFF. In DNA, the CDR3 is TGTGCCAGCAGCGTAGGGGTGGAGGGCGGTGAGCAGTTCTTC.